Detailed here is one TCR beta chain. The target antigen is unknown. The V gene lost 1 base and the J gene lost 4 bases, with 19 bases spanning the gap. Germline V lookup: CDR1 SGHTA, CDR2 FQGNSA. The CDR3 extends over 17 amino acids. The record originates from a study of T cell responses to AZD1222 COVID-19 vaccine. Study-level results: It should be noted that donors were predominantly white British and more often female, and clonal diversity was possibly underestimated. Repertoires in all cases were sampled only once the peak T cell response had passed.

Here immunoSEQ multiplex PCR was the method, and the copy in TCRdb shows in-frame clones only, minus some. The data show some 140,000 clones, with 90% to 95% seen just once and approximately 1.6% held by the top ten. V usage is TRBV7-2 and J usage is TRBJ1-2; D uncertain. The origin of this receptor is an adult in good health. This specimen was peripheral blood, taken on day 0 of AZD1222 vaccination. The CDR3 reads CASSLGALEFSGYGYTF. The CDR3 DNA sequence: TGTGCCAGCAGCTTAGGGGCGCTAGAGTTTTCTGGCTATGGCTACACCTTC.